This entry features one T cell receptor (beta chain) sequence. The target of this receptor is not known. No base quality values were provided; no much bigger clone lies one nucleotide off. The CDR3 regions of human TCRbeta chains were analyzed by immunosequencing. Concerning the study's data processing: TCRs in the repertoires were compared against a reference library of SARS-CoV-2-specific TCRs that had been generated with the MIRA antigen-specificity platform. Breadth was defined as the fraction of unique TCRs that were SARS-CoV-2-associated. Depth was defined as the fraction of total T cells that were SARS-CoV-2-associated. Using the MIRA data, each spike-specific TCR was assigned both to the spike region to which the TCR was reactive and to a CD4 or CD8 class. Log10-transformed breadth and depth values were compared by one-way ANOVA with Sidak's multiple comparisons tests. This immuneACCESS table, as held by TCRdb, lists in-frame sequences with V and J called but not all clones. Of the missing ones, under half trace to an unresolved V gene in checked studies; the others have no known cause. That table is the source of V, J and clone size, and D and trimming were worked out from the DNA. The sample table lists around 110,000 clones, about 88% of them with a count of one. The ten top clones hold 6.5% to 8.5% of the sample.

Taken from the germline V gene, the CDR1 and CDR2 loops are MNHEY and SVGAGI. The CDR3, cysteine through phenylalanine, is 13 amino acids long. Just CDR3 DNA is preserved here, 39 bases in frame from base 1. Trimming costs V 0 bases and J 8 bases, and their ends lie 10 bases apart. The sample originates from a study of T cell responses to AZD1222 COVID-19 vaccine (dated by TCRdb to the early 2020s). In the study overall: AZD1222 recipients with second doses at about 4 weeks or about 12 weeks were pooled, because spike-specific TCR depth and breadth did not differ between schedules. TCR sequencing was performed for 230 to 250 trial participants, of whom about 200 were given two doses of AZD1222 and some 26 were given two doses of MenACWY control vaccine. Trial participants were enrolled by age into subgroups of 18-55, 56-69 and 70-plus years, and approximately 150, 30 and 60 TCR-sequenced participants, respectively, were included in these subgroups.

What the research found in general, with its limitations: Most participants were white British and females outnumbered males, and the authors suggested that clonal diversity may have been underestimated. Because no samples from the day 14 peak response were available, repertoires could be characterized only after the peak T cell response. A significant rise in spike-specific TCR breadth and depth was observed after two AZD1222 doses relative to day 0 and relative to MenACWY recipients. Nearly half of unique spike-specific TCRs reportedly recognized epitopes outside regions mutated in the B.1.351 and B.1.1.7 variants. The vaccine-associated CD4 TCRs covered the entire spike protein, and the dominant responses fell in regions 160-218 and 743-854. Conclusions about previously exposed vaccinees are limited, since just a handful of AZD1222 recipients were seropositive for SARS-CoV-2 at baseline. The 56-69-year group was small, and its depth increase did not reach significance, likely because of low power.

In light of the paper, this sample's time point label describes: baseline before first vaccination. Vaccinee samples came from UK trials COV001 and COV002, including a single-blind randomized controlled phase 2/3 trial of AZD1222 (ChAdOx1 nCoV-19) in healthy adults. For TCRbeta chain sequencing, PBMC samples from trial participants were taken at day 0 and at day 28 after the second dose. Material: peripheral blood, obtained on day 0 of AZD1222 vaccination. The TCR sequence derives from an adult in good health. The sequence links TRBV6-5 to TRBJ1-2; the D gene identity is not certain. The CDR3 loop reads CASSYSAGFGYTF. The sequenced DNA is TGTGCCAGCAGTTACTCGGCCGGGTTCGGCTACACCTTC.